The clone carrying this TCR beta chain was observed a handful of times. Its target is unknown. The data are from a study of CD8 T cells in ankylosing spondylitis. Findings and caveats of the study: Disease-linked clones reportedly concentrated significantly in matched ankylosing spondylitis synovial fluid. Those disease-linked clones were CD8+; they were also relatively rare in peripheral blood. Ankylosing spondylitis blood appeared to be characterized by a TCR beta motif of 7 to 9 highly homologous variants.

Trimming cost V 4 bases and J 8 bases; bases outside gene matches: 7. Germline V CDR1 and CDR2: SGHDN, FVKESK. The CDR3 spans 15 residues. Quantitative 5'-RACE with molecular barcodes generated TCR beta libraries. TCRdb redid the calling of the 5' RACE reads with MiXCR, one entry per CDR3 protein. In the table there are some 840,000 distinct CDR3 sequences, 10% to 15% of which are singletons. The source material was blood, either unsorted or a sorted T cell fraction (not recorded which). The clonotype comes from a male donor with ankylosing spondylitis. The chain has TRBV14 and TRBJ2-1; 11 nucleotides align to TRBD1. The CDR3 region is CASSPLGQGAYEQFF. As DNA, the CDR3 is TGTGCCAGCAGCCCTCTAGGACAGGGGGCTTATGAGCAGTTCTTC.